This passage covers 2 T cell receptor beta chains from one sample sequenced in a study of cytomegalovirus exposure and HLA in healthy donors (dated by TCRdb to about 2017). The protocol used for the library was the immunoSEQ multiplex PCR assay. A mixture of 60 forward primers for TCR Vbeta segments and 13 reverse primers for TCR Jbeta segments was used in the multiplex PCR. TCRdb took over this immuneACCESS table, retaining in-frame rearrangements with V and J assigned. Such tables are incomplete; in checked studies, under half of the missing clones stem from an unresolved V gene, and the remainder is unexplained. The sample table records fewer than 250,000 clones; about 70% of these occur just once. Jointly, the top ten make up 1.8% of the sample. Sequencing was done on a sample of PBMCs. These receptor sequences come from a woman aged 25-40 years in good health and CMV-seronegative.

This clone is a singleton in its sample. This rearrangement joins TRBV9 to TRBJ2-2, with D hard to call. This CDR3 has 12 residues. Looked up from germline, CDR1 is SGDLS and CDR2 is YYNGEE. V gave up 3 bases and J gave up 5 bases, with 5 bases separating them. DNA for the CDR3: TGTGCCAGCAGCGCCCTTACCGGGGAGCTGTTTTTT. Translated: CASSALTGELFF.

The chain recombines TRBV5-4 with TRBJ1-2, with a possible D match to TRBD1 (6 bases). This CDR3 is built from 16 residues. The germline CDR1 and CDR2 sequences are SGHNT and YYREEE (reference sequence). Trimming shortened V by 4 bases and J by 4 bases, and 20 bases separated the two germline ends. The CDR3 DNA follows: TGTGCCAGCAGCCCGGGGGGGGCCAGGGAGGGCTATGGCTACACCTTC. This sequence encodes CASSPGGAREGYGYTF.